A single TCR beta chain is shown here with its context. Data came from immunoSEQ multiplex PCR; TCRdb stores just in-frame clones and leaves some out. The table shows fewer than 200,000 clones, with approximately 80% occurring only once. The junction had 4 bases not matched to a gene; V was cut back by 3 bases and J by 0 bases. Germline CDR1 is MNHNS and CDR2 is SASEGT. CDR3 length: 16 residues. This sample stems from a study of blood T cell repertoires in COVID-19. V is TRBV6-1 and J is TRBJ2-4; 8 bases map to TRBD1. This TCR was sampled from a woman aged 80 or over with acute or convalescent COVID-19. The specimen was peripheral blood. CDR3 bases: TGTGCCAGCAGTGAGACAGGGGCTGTAGCCAAAAACATTCAGTACTTC. It codes for CASSETGAVAKNIQYF.